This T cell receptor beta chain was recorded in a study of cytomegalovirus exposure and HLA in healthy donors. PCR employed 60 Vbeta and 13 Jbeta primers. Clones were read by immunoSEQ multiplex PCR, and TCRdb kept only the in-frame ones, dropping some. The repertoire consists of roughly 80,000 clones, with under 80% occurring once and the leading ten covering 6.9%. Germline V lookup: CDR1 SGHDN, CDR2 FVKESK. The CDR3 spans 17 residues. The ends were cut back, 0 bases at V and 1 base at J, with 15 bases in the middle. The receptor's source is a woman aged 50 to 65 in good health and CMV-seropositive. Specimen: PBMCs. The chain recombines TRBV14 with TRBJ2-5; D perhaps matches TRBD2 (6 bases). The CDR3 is CASSQDLGRLVQETQYF. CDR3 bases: TGTGCCAGCAGCCAAGATCTGGGTCGACTAGTCCAAGAGACCCAGTACTTC.